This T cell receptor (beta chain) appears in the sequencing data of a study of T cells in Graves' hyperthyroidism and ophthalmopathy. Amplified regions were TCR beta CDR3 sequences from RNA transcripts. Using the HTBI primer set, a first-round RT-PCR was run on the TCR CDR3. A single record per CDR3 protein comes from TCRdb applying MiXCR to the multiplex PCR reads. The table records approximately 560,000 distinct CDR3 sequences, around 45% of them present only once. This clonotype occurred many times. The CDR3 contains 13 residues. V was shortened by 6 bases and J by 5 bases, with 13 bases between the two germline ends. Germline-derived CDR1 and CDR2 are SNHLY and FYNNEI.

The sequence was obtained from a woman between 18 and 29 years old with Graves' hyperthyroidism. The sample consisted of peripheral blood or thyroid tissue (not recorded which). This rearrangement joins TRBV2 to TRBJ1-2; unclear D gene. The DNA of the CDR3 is TGTGCCAGCAGCTGGGCGGACGGTTATGGCTACACCTTC. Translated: CASSWADGYGYTF.